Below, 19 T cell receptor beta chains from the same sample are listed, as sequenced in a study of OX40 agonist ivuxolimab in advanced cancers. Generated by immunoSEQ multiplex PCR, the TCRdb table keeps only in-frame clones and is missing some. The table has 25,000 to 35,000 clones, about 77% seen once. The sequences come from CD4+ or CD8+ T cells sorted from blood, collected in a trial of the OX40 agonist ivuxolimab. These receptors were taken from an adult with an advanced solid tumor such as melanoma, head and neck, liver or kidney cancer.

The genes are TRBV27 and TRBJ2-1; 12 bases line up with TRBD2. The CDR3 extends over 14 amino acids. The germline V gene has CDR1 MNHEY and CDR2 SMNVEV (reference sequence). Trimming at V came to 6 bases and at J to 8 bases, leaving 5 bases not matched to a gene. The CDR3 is CASRLAGGQDEQFF. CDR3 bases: TGTGCCAGCAGGCTAGCGGGGGGGCAAGATGAGCAGTTCTTC.

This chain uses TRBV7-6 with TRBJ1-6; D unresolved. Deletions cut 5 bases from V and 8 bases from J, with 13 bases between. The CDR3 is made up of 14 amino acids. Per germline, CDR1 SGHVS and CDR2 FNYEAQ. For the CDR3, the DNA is TGTGCCAGCAGCCCAGGAGTCCATGATTCACCCCTCCACTTT. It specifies CASSPGVHDSPLHF.

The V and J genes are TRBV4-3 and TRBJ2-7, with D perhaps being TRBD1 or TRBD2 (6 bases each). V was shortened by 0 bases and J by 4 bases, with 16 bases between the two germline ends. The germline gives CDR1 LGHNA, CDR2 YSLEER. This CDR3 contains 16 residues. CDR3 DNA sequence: TGCGCCAGCAGCCAAGATCGAGGAGGGGGAGCATACGAGCAGTACTTC. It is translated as CASSQDRGGGAYEQYF.

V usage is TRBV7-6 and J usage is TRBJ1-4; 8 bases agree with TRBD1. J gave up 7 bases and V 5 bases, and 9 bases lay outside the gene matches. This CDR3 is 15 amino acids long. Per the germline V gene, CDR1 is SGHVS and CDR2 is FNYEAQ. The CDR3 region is CASSEADREAEKLFF. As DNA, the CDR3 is TGTGCCAGCAGCGAGGCGGACAGGGAGGCTGAAAAACTGTTTTTT. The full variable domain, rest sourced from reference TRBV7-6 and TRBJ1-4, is GAGVSQSPRYKVTKRGQDVALRCDPISGHVSLYWYRQALGQGPEFLTYFNYEAQQDKSGLPNDRFSAERPEGSISTLTIQRTEQRDSAMYRCASSEADREAEKLFFGSGTQLSVL.

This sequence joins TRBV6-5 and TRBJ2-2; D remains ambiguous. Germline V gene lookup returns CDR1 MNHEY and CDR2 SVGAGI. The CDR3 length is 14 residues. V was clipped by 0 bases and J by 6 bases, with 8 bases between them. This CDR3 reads CASSYSGVSGELFF. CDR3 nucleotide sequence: TGTGCCAGCAGTTACTCTGGGGTATCCGGGGAGCTGTTTTTT.

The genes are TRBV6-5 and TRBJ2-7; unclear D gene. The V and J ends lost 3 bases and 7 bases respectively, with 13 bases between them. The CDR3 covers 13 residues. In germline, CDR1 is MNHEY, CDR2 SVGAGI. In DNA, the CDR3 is TGTGCCAGCAGTTATTGGTCTGGGCTAGAGCAGTACTTC. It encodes CASSYWSGLEQYF.

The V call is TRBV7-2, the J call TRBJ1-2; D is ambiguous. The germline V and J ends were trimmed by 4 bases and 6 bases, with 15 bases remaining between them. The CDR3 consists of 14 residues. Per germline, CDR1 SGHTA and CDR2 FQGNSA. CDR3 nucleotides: TGTGCCAGCAGCTCTCGGGCTCCCTGGGATGGCTACACCTTC. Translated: CASSSRAPWDGYTF.

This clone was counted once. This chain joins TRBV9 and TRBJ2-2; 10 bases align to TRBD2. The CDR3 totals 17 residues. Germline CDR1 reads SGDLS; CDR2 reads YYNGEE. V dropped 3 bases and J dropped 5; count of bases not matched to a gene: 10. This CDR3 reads CASSENLAGARTGELFF. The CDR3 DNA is TGTGCCAGCAGCGAAAATCTAGCGGGGGCGAGGACCGGGGAGCTGTTTTTT. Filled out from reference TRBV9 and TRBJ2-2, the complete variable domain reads DSGVTQTPKHLITATGQRVTLRCSPRSGDLSVYWYQQSLDQGLQFLIQYYNGEERAKGNILERFSAQQFPDLHSELNLSSLELGDSALYFCASSENLAGARTGELFFGEGSRLTVL.

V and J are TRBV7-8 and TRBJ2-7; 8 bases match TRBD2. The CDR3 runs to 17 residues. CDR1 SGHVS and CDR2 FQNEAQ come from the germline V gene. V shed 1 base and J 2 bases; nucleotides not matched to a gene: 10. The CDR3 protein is CASSLGAASGWPYEQYF. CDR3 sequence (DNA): TGTGCCAGCAGCTTAGGTGCGGCTAGCGGGTGGCCCTACGAGCAGTACTTC.

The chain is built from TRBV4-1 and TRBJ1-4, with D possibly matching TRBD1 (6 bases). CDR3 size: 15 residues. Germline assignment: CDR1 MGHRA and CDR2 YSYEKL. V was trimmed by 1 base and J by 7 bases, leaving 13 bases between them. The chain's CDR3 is CASSQGSRGVEKLFF. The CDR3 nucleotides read TGCGCCAGCAGCCAAGGGTCGAGGGGGGTTGAAAAACTGTTTTTT.

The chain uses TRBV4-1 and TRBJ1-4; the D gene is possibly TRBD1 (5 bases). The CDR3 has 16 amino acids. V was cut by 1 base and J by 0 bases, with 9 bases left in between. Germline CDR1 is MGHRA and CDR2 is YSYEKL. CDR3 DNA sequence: TGCGCCAGCAGCCAAGGAGCAGGGACAACTAATGAAAAACTGTTTTTT. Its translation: CASSQGAGTTNEKLFF.

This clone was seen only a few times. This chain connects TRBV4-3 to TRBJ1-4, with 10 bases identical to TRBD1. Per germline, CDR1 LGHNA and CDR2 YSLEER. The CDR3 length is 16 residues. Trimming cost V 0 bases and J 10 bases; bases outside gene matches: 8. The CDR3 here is CASSQDPTGGFGKLFF. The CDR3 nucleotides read TGCGCCAGCAGCCAAGATCCGACAGGGGGCTTTGGAAAACTGTTTTTT.

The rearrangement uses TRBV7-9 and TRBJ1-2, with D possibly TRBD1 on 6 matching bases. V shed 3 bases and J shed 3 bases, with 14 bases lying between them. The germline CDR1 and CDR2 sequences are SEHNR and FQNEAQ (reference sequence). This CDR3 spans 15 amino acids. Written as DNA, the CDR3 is TGTGCCAGCAGCTTCGCATGGGGGCGTGACTATGGCTACACCTTC. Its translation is CASSFAWGRDYGYTF.

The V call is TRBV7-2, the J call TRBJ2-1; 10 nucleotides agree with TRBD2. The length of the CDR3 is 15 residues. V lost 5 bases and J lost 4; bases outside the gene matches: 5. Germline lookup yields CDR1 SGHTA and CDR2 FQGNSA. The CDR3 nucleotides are TGTGCCAGCAGCCTACTAGCGGGGATATACAATGAGCAGTTCTTC. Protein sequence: CASSLLAGIYNEQFF. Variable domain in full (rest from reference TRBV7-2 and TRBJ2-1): GAGVSQSPSNKVTEKGKDVELRCDPISGHTALYWYRQSLGQGLEFLIYFQGNSAPDKSGLPSDRFSAERTGGSVSTLTIQRTQQEDSAVYLCASSLLAGIYNEQFFGPGTRLTVL.

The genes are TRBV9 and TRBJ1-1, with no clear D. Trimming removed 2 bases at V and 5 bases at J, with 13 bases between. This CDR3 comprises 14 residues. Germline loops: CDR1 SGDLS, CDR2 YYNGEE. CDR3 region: CASSVLGSGTEAFF. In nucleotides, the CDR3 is TGTGCCAGCAGCGTTCTAGGGTCCGGGACTGAAGCTTTCTTT.

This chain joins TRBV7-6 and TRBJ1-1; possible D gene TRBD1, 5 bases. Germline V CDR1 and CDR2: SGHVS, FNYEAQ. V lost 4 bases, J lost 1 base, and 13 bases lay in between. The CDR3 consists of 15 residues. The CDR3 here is CASSSGLDTNTEAFF. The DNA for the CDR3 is TGTGCCAGCAGCTCCGGCCTGGACACGAACACTGAAGCTTTCTTT.

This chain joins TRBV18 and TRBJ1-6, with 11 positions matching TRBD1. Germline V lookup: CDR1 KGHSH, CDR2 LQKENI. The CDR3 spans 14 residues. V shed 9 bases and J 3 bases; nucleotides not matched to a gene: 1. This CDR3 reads CASGTGGYNSPLHF. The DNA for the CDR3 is TGTGCCAGTGGGACAGGGGGCTATAATTCACCCCTCCACTTT.

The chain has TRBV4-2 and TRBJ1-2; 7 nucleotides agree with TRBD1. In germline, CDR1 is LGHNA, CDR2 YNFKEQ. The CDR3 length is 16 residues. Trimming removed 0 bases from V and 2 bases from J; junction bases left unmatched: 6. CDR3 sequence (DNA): TGTGCCAGCAGCCAAGATTCGATAGGGGGCAACTATGGCTACACCTTC. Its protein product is CASSQDSIGGNYGYTF.

CDR3 residues: CASSLFSGYGYTF. In DNA, the CDR3 is TGTGCCAGCAGTTTATTCTCGGGCTATGGCTACACCTTC. The J gene is TRBJ1-2, the V gene TRBV28; D remains ambiguous. V dropped 1 base and J dropped 4 bases, with 7 bases sitting between them. The CDR3 length is 13 residues. CDR1 is MDHEN, CDR2 SYDVKM, per germline.